The 6 T cell receptor beta chains below come from one sample, sequenced in a study of blood T cell repertoires in COVID-19. The assay was immunoSEQ multiplex PCR, and TCRdb's table has in-frame clones only and misses some. The profile shows over 150,000 clones, roughly 84% of them singletons. Specimen: peripheral blood. All receptors derive from a woman older than 75 with active or convalescent COVID-19.

The V call is TRBV7-3, the J call TRBJ2-1, with 7 bases aligning to TRBD1. Germline CDR1 reads SGHTA; CDR2 reads FQGTGA. The CDR3 runs 14 residues. V lost 5 bases to trimming and J lost 1 base; unmatched junction nucleotides: 2. The CDR3 nucleotides read TGTGCCAGCAGCCAGACAGGGTCCTACAATGAGCAGTTCTTC. Its translation: CASSQTGSYNEQFF.

As regards this clone: Additional DNA sequences in this sample encode the identical CDR3. This rearrangement joins TRBV9 to TRBJ1-1; the match to TRBD1 covers 11 bases. This CDR3 comprises 14 residues. Germline trimming cut 2 bases from V and 4 bases from J; bases unmatched to any gene: 1. The germline gives CDR1 SGDLS, CDR2 YYNGEE. This CDR3 is CASSVGQGGTEAFF. CDR3 coding DNA: TGTGCCAGCAGCGTGGGACAGGGGGGCACTGAAGCTTTCTTT.

V usage is TRBV19 and J usage is TRBJ1-1; 7 nucleotides match TRBD1. The trim removed 5 bases at V and 4 bases at J, leaving 10 bases unmatched. CDR3 length: 15 amino acids. Looked up from germline, CDR1 is LNHDA and CDR2 is SQIVND (reference sequence). CDR3 sequence reads: CASSFRQGVGTEAFF. CDR3 DNA: TGTGCCAGTAGTTTCCGGCAGGGGGTCGGCACTGAAGCTTTCTTT.

The chain uses TRBV24-1 and TRBJ1-1, with a possible D match to TRBD1 (6 bases). V was trimmed by 10 bases and J by 5 bases, leaving 10 bases between them. In germline, CDR1 is KGHDR, CDR2 SFDVKD. CDR3 size: 11 residues. The CDR3 DNA follows: TGTGCCACAGGGGGGGAGACTGAAGCTTTCTTT. Its protein product is CATGGETEAFF.

The chain uses TRBV29-1 and TRBJ1-1, with D possibly matching TRBD1 (6 bases). The V and J ends lost 7 bases and 5 bases respectively, with 11 bases between them. The CDR3 totals 11 residues. Germline CDR1 reads SQVTM; CDR2 reads ANQGSEA. DNA for the CDR3: TGCAGCGCTGCAGGGGTTACTGAAGCTTTCTTT. Protein: CSAAGVTEAFF.

The chain carries TRBV5-1 and TRBJ1-1, with D possibly TRBD1 on 5 matching bases. The CDR3 runs 14 residues. Deletions cut 4 bases from V and 5 bases from J, with 15 bases between. The V gene's germline CDR1 is SGHRS and CDR2 YFSETQ. The CDR3 region is CASSVTTGGTEAFF. The CDR3 region has the DNA TGCGCCAGCAGCGTCACTACAGGCGGAACTGAAGCTTTCTTT.